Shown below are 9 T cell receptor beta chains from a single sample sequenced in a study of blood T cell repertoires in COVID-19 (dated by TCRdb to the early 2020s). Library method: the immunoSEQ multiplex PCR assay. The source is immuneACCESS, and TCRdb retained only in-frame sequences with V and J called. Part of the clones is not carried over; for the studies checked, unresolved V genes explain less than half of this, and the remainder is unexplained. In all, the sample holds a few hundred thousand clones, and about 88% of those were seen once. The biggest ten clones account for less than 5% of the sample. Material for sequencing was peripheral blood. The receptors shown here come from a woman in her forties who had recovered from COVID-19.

The CDR3 DNA is TGTGCCAGCAGCCAAGACGACTTGGAGGGGGCTGTAGGAGAAAGCAATCAGCCCCAGCATTTT. It is translated as CASSQDDLEGAVGESNQPQHF. The chain recombines TRBV14 with TRBJ1-5; 7 positions agree with TRBD1. Germline trimming cut 0 bases from V and 1 base from J; bases unmatched to any gene: 18. The CDR3 extends over 21 amino acids. Germline loops: CDR1 SGHDN, CDR2 FVKESK.

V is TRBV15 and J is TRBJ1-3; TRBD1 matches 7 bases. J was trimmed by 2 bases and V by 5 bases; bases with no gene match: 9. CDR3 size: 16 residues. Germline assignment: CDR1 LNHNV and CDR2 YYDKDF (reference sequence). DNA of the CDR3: TGTGCCACCAGCCCCCGGCGGACAGGCGCTGGAAACACCATATATTTT. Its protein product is CATSPRRTGAGNTIYF.

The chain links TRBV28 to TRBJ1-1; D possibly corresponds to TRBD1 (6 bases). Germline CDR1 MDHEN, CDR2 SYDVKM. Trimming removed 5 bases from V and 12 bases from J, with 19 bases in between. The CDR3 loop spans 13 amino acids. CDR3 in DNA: TGTGCCAGCAGTCACCCTAACTCGGACAGTACTTTCTTT. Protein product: CASSHPNSDSTFF.

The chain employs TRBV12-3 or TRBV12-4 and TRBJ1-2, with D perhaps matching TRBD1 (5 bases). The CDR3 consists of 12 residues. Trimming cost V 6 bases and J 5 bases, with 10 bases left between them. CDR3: CASSFGTYGYTF. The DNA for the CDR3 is TGTGCCAGCAGCTTCGGGACTTATGGCTACACCTTC.

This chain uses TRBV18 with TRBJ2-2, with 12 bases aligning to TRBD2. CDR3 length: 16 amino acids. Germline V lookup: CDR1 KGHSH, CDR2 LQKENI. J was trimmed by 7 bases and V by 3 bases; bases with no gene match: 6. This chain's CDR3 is CASSPLLAGGVGELFF. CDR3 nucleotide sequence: TGTGCCAGCTCACCCTTACTAGCGGGAGGCGTCGGGGAGCTGTTTTTT.

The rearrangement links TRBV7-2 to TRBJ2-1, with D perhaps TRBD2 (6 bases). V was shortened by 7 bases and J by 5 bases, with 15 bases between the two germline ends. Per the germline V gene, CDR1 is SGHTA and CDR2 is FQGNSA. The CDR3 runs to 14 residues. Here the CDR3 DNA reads TGTGCCAGCACCCCGGGACTGACCGACAATGAGCAGTTCTTC. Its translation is CASTPGLTDNEQFF.

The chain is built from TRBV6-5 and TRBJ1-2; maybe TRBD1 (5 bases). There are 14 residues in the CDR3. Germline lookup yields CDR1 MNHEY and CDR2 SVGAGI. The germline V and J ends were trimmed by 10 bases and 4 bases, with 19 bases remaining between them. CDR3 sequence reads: CATTPDSLFYGYTF. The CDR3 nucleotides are TGTGCCACCACCCCAGACAGCCTCTTCTATGGCTACACCTTC.

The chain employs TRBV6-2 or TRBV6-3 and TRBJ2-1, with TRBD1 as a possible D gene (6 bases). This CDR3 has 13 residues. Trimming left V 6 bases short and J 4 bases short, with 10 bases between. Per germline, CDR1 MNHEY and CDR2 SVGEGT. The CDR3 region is CASSLGQYNEQFF. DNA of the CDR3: TGTGCCAGCAGCCTCGGACAGTACAATGAGCAGTTCTTC.

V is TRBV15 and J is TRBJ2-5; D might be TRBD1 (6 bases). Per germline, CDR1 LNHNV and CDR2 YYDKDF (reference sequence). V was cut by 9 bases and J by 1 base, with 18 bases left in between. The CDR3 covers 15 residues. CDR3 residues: CATTKQPGAQETQYF. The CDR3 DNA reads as TGTGCCACTACAAAACAGCCAGGGGCCCAAGAGACCCAGTACTTC.